This T cell receptor beta chain was documented in a study of CXCR3-negative and CXCR3-positive naive CD8 T cells. The study, taken as a whole, reports: Partly lower CXCR3 expression followed cryopreservation, and most assays relied on fresh PBMCs. For naive cells, CXCR3-negative and CXCR3-positive subsets had similar TRBV-TRBJ usage; for memory cells, usage differed. In both naive subsets diversity was comparably high, whereas memory CD8+ cells showed much lower diversity. Surface CD5 looked about the same in the naive subsets, so the authors worked out TCR strength from TRB CDR3 properties.

UMI-labeled TRB cDNA libraries were prepared by 5' RACE. TCRdb derives one entry per CDR3 protein from the 5' RACE reads, leaving out DNA. Recorded for this sample: 35,000 to 40,000 distinct CDR3 sequences. About this clonotype itself: Its antigen is currently unknown.

The CDR3 totals 12 residues. Germline V CDR1 and CDR2: SQVTM, ANQGSEA. The specimen was memory CD8+ T cells from blood. The genes are TRBV29-1 and TRBJ2-1; TCRdb calls TRBD1, which cannot be checked without DNA. This sequence was found in a human donor in good health. Some clones in this sample may be carry-over from other donors' samples. The CDR3 here is CSVWTATREQFF.